Each of the 20 T cell receptor beta chains below was sequenced from the same sample in a study of blood T cell repertoires in COVID-19. Profiling relied on immunoSEQ multiplex PCR, and the TCRdb table lists in-frame clones only, not all of them. Among about 48,000 clones listed, about 85% were seen once. Sequenced material: peripheral blood. The receptors originated from an older woman with acute or convalescent COVID-19.

The V call is TRBV5-1, the J call TRBJ1-6, with D perhaps matching TRBD1 (5 bases). Looked up from germline, CDR1 is SGHRS and CDR2 is YFSETQ. Between the trimmed V and J ends, which lost 0 bases and 7 bases, there was a span of 8 bases. The CDR3 extends over 14 amino acids. Written as DNA, the CDR3 is TGCGCCAGCAGCTTGGGACAGAAAAATTCACCCCTCCACTTT. Translating gives CASSLGQKNSPLHF.

DNA for the CDR3: TGTGCCAGCAGCCCGGGACTAGCGGGAGTAGAGACCCAGTACTTC. Protein product: CASSPGLAGVETQYF. The V and J genes are TRBV5-5 and TRBJ2-5, with 14 bases fitting TRBD2. Germline values: CDR1 SGHKS, CDR2 YYEKEE (reference sequence). The ends lost 4 bases at V and 4 bases at J; junction bases unmatched: 3. The CDR3 covers 15 residues.

V is TRBV29-1 and J is TRBJ1-4; weak D call: TRBD1 (6 bases). Germline V CDR1 and CDR2: SQVTM, ANQGSEA. V shed 4 bases and J shed 6 bases, with 12 bases lying between them. The CDR3 spans 13 residues. The CDR3 sequence is CSVGGRGYEKLFF. CDR3 bases: TGCAGCGTTGGTGGCAGGGGTTATGAAAAACTGTTTTTT.

This rearrangement joins TRBV11-3 to TRBJ2-3; weak D call: TRBD2 (7 bases). Germline lookup yields CDR1 SGHNT and CDR2 YENEEA. The CDR3 extends over 15 amino acids. The V end lost 0 bases, the J end lost 4 bases, and 11 bases lay between the germline ends. This CDR3 is CASSLDTGRADTQYF. CDR3 nucleotide sequence: TGTGCCAGCAGCTTAGATACAGGGAGGGCAGATACGCAGTATTTT.

The gene calls are TRBV5-4 and TRBJ1-2, with 9 nucleotides matching TRBD1. V trimming: 0 bases; J trimming: 3 bases; junction bases outside the gene matches: 6. The CDR3 covers 16 residues. Per germline, CDR1 SGHNT and CDR2 YYREEE (reference sequence). The CDR3, as DNA: TGTGCCAGCAGCTTGGACAGGGGGCAGATTGACTATGGCTACACCTTC. Its translation: CASSLDRGQIDYGYTF.

The rearrangement joins TRBV3-1 (or the pseudogene TRBV3-2) to TRBJ2-1; D not resolved. The CDR3 consists of 15 residues. Per the germline V gene, CDR1 is LGHDT and CDR2 is YNNKEL (reference sequence). Trimming took off 0 bases at V and 5 bases at J, with 11 bases between the two ends. CDR3 sequence: CASSQDSAENNEQFF. The CDR3 DNA follows: TGTGCCAGCAGCCAAGATTCGGCGGAGAACAATGAGCAGTTCTTC.

The rearrangement joins TRBV3-1 (or the pseudogene TRBV3-2) to TRBJ2-1, with 8 bases that match TRBD1. The CDR3 contains 16 residues. J was trimmed by 5 bases and V by 4 bases; bases with no gene match: 10. CDR1 is LGHDT, CDR2 YNNKEL, per germline (reference sequence). The CDR3 nucleotides are TGTGCCAGCAGCCGAAGACCGGGACAGGAGAACAATGAGCAGTTCTTC. Amino acid sequence: CASSRRPGQENNEQFF.

This sequence joins TRBV30 and TRBJ2-2; perhaps TRBD1 as D (5 bases). V gave up 0 bases and J gave up 6 bases, with 5 bases separating them. Germline V gene data show CDR1 as GTSNPN and CDR2 as SVGIG (reference sequence). The CDR3 has 12 residues. The CDR3 protein is CAWSVQAGELFF. The CDR3 DNA reads TGTGCCTGGAGTGTACAGGCCGGGGAGCTGTTTTTT.

The chain uses TRBV10-3 and TRBJ1-2, with TRBD1 matching over 10 bases. CDR3 length: 14 amino acids. Trimming took 4 bases from V and 2 from J; bases not matched to a gene: 1. Germline assignment: CDR1 ENHRY and CDR2 SYGVKD. CDR3 bases: TGTGCCATCAGTGGGGACAGGGGCAACTATGGCTACACCTTC. Amino acids: CAISGDRGNYGYTF.

This chain joins TRBV2 and TRBJ2-1; no firm D call. This CDR3 is built from 14 residues. The ends were cut back, 7 bases at V and 2 bases at J, with 12 bases in the middle. CDR1 is SNHLY, CDR2 FYNNEI, per germline. The CDR3, as DNA: TGTGCCAGCATGGGCCCAGCCGCCTACAATGAGCAGTTCTTC. Protein product: CASMGPAAYNEQFF.

This chain uses TRBV13 with TRBJ2-5, with TRBD2 identical over 9 bases. CDR1 PRHDT and CDR2 FYEKMQ come from the germline V gene (reference sequence). This CDR3 has 15 amino acids. Trimming removed 3 bases from V and 5 bases from J; junction bases left unmatched: 7. The CDR3 sequence: CASSLGAAGGETQYF. CDR3 in DNA: TGTGCCAGCAGCTTGGGCGCAGCGGGAGGTGAGACCCAGTACTTC.

The chain combines TRBV7-2 with TRBJ2-3; 13 bases are a match to TRBD2. This CDR3 has 15 amino acids. From germline, CDR1 is SGHTA and CDR2 FQGNSA. V was clipped by 5 bases and J by 4 bases; unmatched bases: 3. The CDR3 DNA reads TGTGCCAGCAGCCCGGGACTAGCGGGATCAGATACGCAGTATTTT. Amino acid sequence: CASSPGLAGSDTQYF.

The rearrangement links TRBV25-1 to TRBJ1-1; D remains unclear. The CDR3 is 15 residues long. Trimming stripped 4 bases from V and 0 bases from J, with 12 bases between. Germline-derived CDR1 and CDR2 are MGHDK and SYGVNS. The CDR3 DNA reads as TGTGCCAGCAGTGGCCTAACGAGCATGAACACTGAAGCTTTCTTT. Translating it yields CASSGLTSMNTEAFF.

For this clone: An end of the junction does not agree with germline; a read error may underlie this. CDR3 protein: CASSESSGGLF. DNA of the CDR3: TGTGCCAGCAGTGAATCAAGCGGGGGGCTCTTC. The rearrangement uses TRBV6-1 and TRBJ2-1; 9 bases fit TRBD2. This CDR3 is 11 amino acids long. The germline gives CDR1 MNHNS, CDR2 SASEGT.

V usage is TRBV24-1 and J usage is TRBJ2-6, with 9 positions matching TRBD1. With V trimmed by 8 bases and J by 3 bases, 31 bases remained unmatched. Germline loops: CDR1 KGHDR, CDR2 SFDVKD. The CDR3 extends over 24 amino acids. The DNA of the CDR3 is TGTGCCACCACCCAAAGGGGGTCGGGACAGGGTGTTAAGGTTCGGTTCGGTGGGGCCAACGTCCTGACTTTC. This sequence encodes CATTQRGSGQGVKVRFGGANVLTF.

This clone was counted a few times. The chain carries TRBV6-5 and TRBJ2-7; 12 bases are shared with TRBD2. CDR1 and CDR2 (germline): MNHEY, SVGAGI. The J segment lost 3 bases and the V segment lost 5 bases, leaving 2 bases of the junction unmatched. This CDR3 is built from 14 residues. CDR3 sequence reads: CASSRTSGNYEQYF. As DNA, the CDR3 is TGTGCCAGCAGTAGGACTAGCGGGAACTACGAGCAGTACTTC.

The J gene is TRBJ1-3, the V gene TRBV7-8, with D maybe TRBD1 (5 bases). V shed 0 bases and J shed 0 bases, with 9 bases lying between them. The CDR3 extends over 16 amino acids. Germline V gene data show CDR1 as SGHVS and CDR2 as FQNEAQ. In nucleotides, the CDR3 is TGTGCCAGCAGCTTAGCGCTAGGGGACTCTGGAAACACCATATATTTT. The encoded protein is CASSLALGDSGNTIYF.

This chain links TRBV19 with TRBJ2-2; D gene unclear. CDR1 is LNHDA and CDR2 is SQIVND in the germline V gene (reference sequence). The CDR3 length is 15 residues. Trimming shortened V by 3 bases and J by 1 base, and 9 bases separated the two germline ends. CDR3 nucleotides: TGTGCCAGTAGTATGCGCACCGTGAACACCGGGGAGCTGTTTTTT. This sequence encodes CASSMRTVNTGELFF. Looking up the rest from reference TRBV19 and TRBJ2-2 gives the full variable domain: DGGITQSPKYLFRKEGQNVTLSCEQNLNHDAMYWYRQDPGQGLRLIYYSQIVNDFQKGDIAEGYSVSREKKESFPLTVTSAQKNPTAFYLCASSMRTVNTGELFFGEGSRLTVL.

This chain joins TRBV12-5 and TRBJ2-1, with 11 bases matching TRBD1. The CDR3 has 18 residues. In germline, CDR1 is LGHNT, CDR2 FRNRAP. The V and J ends lost 1 base and 4 bases, in that order; junction bases with no gene match: 9. The CDR3 DNA sequence: TGTGCTAGTGGTTTGGCCACACTGGGACAGGGGGTTTACAATGAGCAGTTCTTC. The encoded protein is CASGLATLGQGVYNEQFF.

This chain connects TRBV3-1 (or the pseudogene TRBV3-2) to TRBJ2-2, with D possibly matching TRBD1 (5 bases). The CDR3 is made up of 15 amino acids. V was cut by 1 base and J by 6 bases, with 12 bases left in between. Germline V gene data show CDR1 as LGHDT and CDR2 as YNNKEL (reference sequence). DNA for the CDR3: TGTGCCAGCAGCCAAGCAAGGGGTAGTTCCGGGGAGCTGTTTTTT. This sequence encodes CASSQARGSSGELFF.